The source of this TCR beta chain is a study of control samples from healthy donors and cancer patients. The CDR3 contains 14 residues. The J segment lost 1 base and the V segment lost 9 bases, leaving 5 bases of the junction unmatched. Sequencing was performed with immunoSEQ multiplex PCR; in TCRdb, only in-frame clones are kept and a portion is missing. The top ten clones hold about 14% of a sample with 150,000 or so clones, roughly 94% of them seen once. V usage is TRBV5-3 and J usage is TRBJ1-2; 11 bases line up with TRBD1. TRBV5-3 is given ORF status, its function remaining uncertain. Sequencing was carried out using PBMCs. The source of this sequence is a man aged 55 to 70 with colorectal cancer. CDR3 sequence (DNA): TGTGCCAATACCGGGACAGGGGGTAACTATGGCTACACCTTC. Translation: CANTGTGGNYGYTF.